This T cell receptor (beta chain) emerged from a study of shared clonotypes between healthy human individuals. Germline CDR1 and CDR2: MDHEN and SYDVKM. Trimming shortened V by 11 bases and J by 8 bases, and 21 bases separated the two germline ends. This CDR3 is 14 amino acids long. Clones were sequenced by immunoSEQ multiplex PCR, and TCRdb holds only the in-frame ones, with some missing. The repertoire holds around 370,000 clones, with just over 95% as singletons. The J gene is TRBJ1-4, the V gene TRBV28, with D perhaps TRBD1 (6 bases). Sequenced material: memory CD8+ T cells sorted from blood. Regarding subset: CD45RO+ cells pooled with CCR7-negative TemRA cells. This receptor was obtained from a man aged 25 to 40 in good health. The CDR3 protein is CAGSLGGRGEKLFF. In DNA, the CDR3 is TGTGCCGGATCCTTGGGGGGGCGCGGGGAAAAACTGTTTTTT.